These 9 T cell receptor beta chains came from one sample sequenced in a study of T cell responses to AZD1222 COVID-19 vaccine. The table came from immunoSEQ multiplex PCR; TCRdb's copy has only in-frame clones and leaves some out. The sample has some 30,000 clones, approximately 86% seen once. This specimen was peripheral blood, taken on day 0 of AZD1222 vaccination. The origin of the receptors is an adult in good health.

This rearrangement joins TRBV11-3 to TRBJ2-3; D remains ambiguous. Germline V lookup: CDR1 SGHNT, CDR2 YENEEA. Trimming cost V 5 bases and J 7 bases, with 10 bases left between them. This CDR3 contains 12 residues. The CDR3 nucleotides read TGTGCCAGCAGCCCTATGACCCATACGCAGTATTTT. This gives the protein CASSPMTHTQYF.

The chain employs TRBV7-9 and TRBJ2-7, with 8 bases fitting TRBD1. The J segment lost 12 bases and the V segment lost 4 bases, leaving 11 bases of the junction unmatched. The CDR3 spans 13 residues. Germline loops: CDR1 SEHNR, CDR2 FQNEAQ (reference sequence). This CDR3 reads CASSSNDRGELYF. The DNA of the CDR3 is TGTGCCAGCAGCTCAAACGACAGGGGAGAGTTGTACTTC.

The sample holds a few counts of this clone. DNA of the CDR3: TGTGCCACAGGGCGAGGTCAGCCCCAGCATTTT. Translated, it gives CATGRGQPQHF. The chain has TRBV19 and TRBJ1-5; tentatively, D is TRBD1 (5 bases). V was shortened by 10 bases and J by 6 bases, with 10 bases between the two germline ends. This CDR3 has 11 amino acids. Per germline, CDR1 LNHDA and CDR2 SQIVND (reference sequence).

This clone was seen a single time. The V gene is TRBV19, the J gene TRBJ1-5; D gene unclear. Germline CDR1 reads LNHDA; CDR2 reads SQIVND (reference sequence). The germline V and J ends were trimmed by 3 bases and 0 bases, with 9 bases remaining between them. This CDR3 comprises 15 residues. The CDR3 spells CASSMNSYSNQPQHF. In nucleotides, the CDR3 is TGTGCCAGTAGTATGAACAGCTATAGCAATCAGCCCCAGCATTTT.

This chain's CDR3 is CASSTSTGSDYGYTF. CDR3 nucleotides: TGTGCCAGCAGCACGTCGACAGGTTCCGACTATGGCTACACCTTC. This chain joins TRBV7-9 and TRBJ1-2; weak D call: TRBD1 (6 bases). Germline V gene lookup returns CDR1 SEHNR and CDR2 FQNEAQ (reference sequence). V lost 5 bases, J lost 3 bases, and 16 bases lay in between. The CDR3 consists of 15 residues.

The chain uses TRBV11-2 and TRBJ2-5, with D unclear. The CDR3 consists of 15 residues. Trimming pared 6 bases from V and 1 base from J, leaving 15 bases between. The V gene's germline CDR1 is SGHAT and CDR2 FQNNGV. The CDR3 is CASRSGAGRQETQYF. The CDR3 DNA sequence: TGTGCCAGCAGGAGTGGCGCAGGTCGCCAAGAGACCCAGTACTTC.

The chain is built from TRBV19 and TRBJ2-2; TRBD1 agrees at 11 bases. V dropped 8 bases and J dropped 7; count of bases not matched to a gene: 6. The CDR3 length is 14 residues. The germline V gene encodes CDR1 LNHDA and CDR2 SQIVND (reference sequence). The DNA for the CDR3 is TGTGCCAGTTGCTGGGGACAGGGGGACGGGGAGCTGTTTTTT. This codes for CASCWGQGDGELFF.

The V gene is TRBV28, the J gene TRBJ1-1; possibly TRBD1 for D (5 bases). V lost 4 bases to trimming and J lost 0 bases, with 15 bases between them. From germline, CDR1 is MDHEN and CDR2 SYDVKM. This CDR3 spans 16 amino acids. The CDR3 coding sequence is TGTGCCAGCAGTTCCTTACAGGTTTTCATGAACACTGAAGCTTTCTTT. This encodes CASSSLQVFMNTEAFF.

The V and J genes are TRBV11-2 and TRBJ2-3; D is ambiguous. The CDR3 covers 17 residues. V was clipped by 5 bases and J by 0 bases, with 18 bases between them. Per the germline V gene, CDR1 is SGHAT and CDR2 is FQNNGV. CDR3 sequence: CASSTSARVPSTDTQYF. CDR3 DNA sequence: TGTGCCAGCAGCACCTCCGCGCGTGTCCCTAGCACAGATACGCAGTATTTT.